This T cell receptor beta chain was retrieved from a study of blood T cell repertoires in COVID-19. The assay was immunoSEQ multiplex PCR, and TCRdb's table has in-frame clones only and misses some. The sample lists 55,000 to 80,000 clones, around 90% occurring once. Trimming cost V 3 bases and J 9 bases, with 9 bases left between them. Germline CDR1 and CDR2: SEHNR and FQNEAQ (reference sequence). This CDR3 spans 12 amino acids. This TCR came from a human donor in a cohort sampled during active COVID-19. Source material: peripheral blood. The V gene is TRBV7-9, the J gene TRBJ2-1; D perhaps matches TRBD2 (6 bases). Here the CDR3 DNA reads TGTGCCAGCAGCTTTAGCGGTATTGAGCAGTTCTTC. Translation: CASSFSGIEQFF. The full variable domain, rest sourced from reference TRBV7-9 and TRBJ2-1, is DTGVSQNPRHKITKRGQNVTFRCDPISEHNRLYWYRQTLGQGPEFLTYFQNEAQLEKSRLLSDRFSAERPKGSFSTLEIQRTEQGDSAMYLCASSFSGIEQFFGPGTRLTVL.